This entry features one T cell receptor (beta chain) sequence. This entry is derived from a study of blood T cell repertoires in COVID-19. About the study: In each case, the material was cDNA or gDNA derived from T cells, B-cell-depleted T cells, or PBMCs.

Sequenced by immunoSEQ multiplex PCR; TCRdb stores in-frame clones only, minus some. Of approximately 220,000 clones in the sample, approximately 83% were seen once. V lost 4 bases and J 2 bases, leaving 9 bases between the germline ends. This CDR3 contains 14 residues. Germline V gene lookup returns CDR1 KGHSH and CDR2 LQKENI. The receptor was derived from a woman in her 40s with acute COVID-19. The V and J genes are TRBV18 and TRBJ1-5, with D maybe TRBD1 (6 bases). The specimen was PBMCs or T cells enriched from blood (not recorded which). CDR3 residues: CASSQGVGNQPQHF. The DNA of the CDR3 is TGTGCCAGCTCACAGGGGGTAGGCAATCAGCCCCAGCATTTT.